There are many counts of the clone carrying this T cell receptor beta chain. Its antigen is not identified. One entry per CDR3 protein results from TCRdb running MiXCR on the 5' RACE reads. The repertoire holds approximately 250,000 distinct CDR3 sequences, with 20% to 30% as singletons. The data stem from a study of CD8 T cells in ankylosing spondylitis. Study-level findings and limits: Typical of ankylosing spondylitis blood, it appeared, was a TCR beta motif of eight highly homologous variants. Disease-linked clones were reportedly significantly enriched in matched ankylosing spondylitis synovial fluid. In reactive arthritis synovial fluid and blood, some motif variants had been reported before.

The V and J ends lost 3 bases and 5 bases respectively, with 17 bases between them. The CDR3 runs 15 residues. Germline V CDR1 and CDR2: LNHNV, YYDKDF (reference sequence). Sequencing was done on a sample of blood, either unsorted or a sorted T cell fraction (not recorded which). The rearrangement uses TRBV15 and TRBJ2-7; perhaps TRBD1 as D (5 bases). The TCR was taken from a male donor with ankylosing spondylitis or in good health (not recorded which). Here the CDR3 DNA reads TGTGCCACCAGCAGGGAAATACAGGTTTCCCACGAGCAGTACTTC. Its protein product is CATSREIQVSHEQYF.